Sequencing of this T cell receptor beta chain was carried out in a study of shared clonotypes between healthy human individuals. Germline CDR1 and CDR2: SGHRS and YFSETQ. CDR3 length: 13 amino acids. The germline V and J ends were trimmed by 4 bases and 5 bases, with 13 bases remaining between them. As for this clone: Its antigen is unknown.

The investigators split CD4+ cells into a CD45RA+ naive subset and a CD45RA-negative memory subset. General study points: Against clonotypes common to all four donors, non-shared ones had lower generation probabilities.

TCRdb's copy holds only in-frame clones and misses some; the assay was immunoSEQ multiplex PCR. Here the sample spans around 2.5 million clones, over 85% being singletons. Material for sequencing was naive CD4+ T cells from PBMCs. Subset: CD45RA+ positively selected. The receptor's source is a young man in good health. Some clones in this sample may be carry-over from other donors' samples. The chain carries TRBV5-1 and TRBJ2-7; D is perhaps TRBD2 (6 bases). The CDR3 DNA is TGCGCCAGCAGCGGGGGGACCGGCGACGAGCAGTACTTC. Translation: CASSGGTGDEQYF.